Listed here are 8 T cell receptor beta chains from one sample, sequenced in a study of T-cell memory formation after mild COVID-19. TCRdb called the 5' RACE reads again in MiXCR, with one record for every CDR3 protein. The sample shows more than 350,000 distinct CDR3 sequences, roughly 15% of them seen only once. Sample: PBMCs or a T cell subset sorted from them (not recorded which). Receptors originate from a man between 18 and 35 years old who had mild COVID-19 (a few samples of this study predate the infection). Cell type and time point are not known.

The chain combines TRBV7-2 with TRBJ2-2; 9 bases fit TRBD1. Trimming at V came to 3 bases and at J to 5 bases, leaving 10 bases not matched to a gene. Germline lookup yields CDR1 SGHTA and CDR2 FQGNSA. The CDR3 has 17 amino acids. The CDR3 loop reads CASSLNLGQGTTGELFF. In DNA, the CDR3 is TGTGCCAGCAGCTTGAACTTGGGACAGGGAACAACCGGGGAGCTGTTTTTT.

The chain recombines TRBV12-3 or TRBV12-4 with TRBJ1-5; 8 bases are shared with TRBD1. The V gene end was trimmed by 6 bases and the J gene end by 6 bases; junction bases not matched to a gene: 7. The CDR3 is made up of 14 amino acids. Here the CDR3 reads CASSWTGTGQPQHF. In DNA, the CDR3 is TGTGCCAGCAGCTGGACAGGGACGGGTCAGCCCCAGCATTTT.

J is TRBJ2-2 and V is TRBV9; TRBD1 is a possible D gene (5 bases). The CDR3 sequence is 15 residues long. V was cut by 0 bases and J by 5 bases, with 11 bases left in between. CDR1 and CDR2 (germline): SGDLS, YYNGEE. The CDR3, as DNA: TGTGCCAGCAGCGTAGGGGTAGGGGAAACCGGGGAGCTGTTTTTT. Its translation: CASSVGVGETGELFF.

A few counts support this clonotype. The genes are TRBV18 and TRBJ1-2, with D unresolved. V was pared by 0 bases and J by 4 bases, with 12 bases between. Germline V gene sequence: CDR1 KGHSH, CDR2 LQKENI. There are 15 residues in the CDR3. The CDR3 DNA follows: TGTGCCAGCTCACCACCCACATACGCTAGCTATGGCTACACCTTC. This translates into CASSPPTYASYGYTF. The whole variable domain, remainder taken from reference TRBV18 and TRBJ1-2, is NAGVMQNPRHLVRRRGQEARLRCSPMKGHSHVYWYRQLPEEGLKFMVYLQKENIIDESGMPKERFSAEFPKEGPSILRIQQVVRGDSAAYFCASSPPTYASYGYTFGSGTRLTVV.

This clonotype was counted a few times. The chain carries TRBV5-1 and TRBJ1-1; 12 bases fit TRBD1. Germline CDR1 and CDR2: SGHRS and YFSETQ. V was clipped by 4 bases and J by 5 bases; unmatched bases: 9. This CDR3 region has 16 residues. The CDR3 protein is CASSLGQGAGSTEAFF. The CDR3 nucleotides read TGCGCCAGCAGCCTGGGACAGGGGGCTGGCAGTACTGAAGCTTTCTTT.

This clonotype was seen at least ten times. The chain employs TRBV15 and TRBJ1-5, with D perhaps TRBD1 (5 bases). Trimming removed 0 bases at V and 5 bases at J, with 8 bases between. This CDR3 comprises 14 residues. Germline CDR1 is LNHNV and CDR2 is YYDKDF (reference sequence). The CDR3 protein is CATSRDLGDQPQHF. CDR3 coding DNA: TGTGCCACCAGCAGAGATTTGGGGGATCAGCCCCAGCATTTT.

CDR3 in amino acids: CASSYYRGPNQPQHF. CDR3 DNA: TGTGCCAGCAGTTACTATCGGGGGCCGAATCAGCCCCAGCATTTT. The chain couples TRBV6-5 to TRBJ1-5, with D possibly being TRBD1 (6 bases). Germline V lookup: CDR1 MNHEY, CDR2 SVGAGI. CDR3 length: 15 residues. Trimming shortened V by 1 base and J by 4 bases, and 11 bases separated the two germline ends.

The chain carries TRBV19 and TRBJ1-2; D not resolved. In germline, CDR1 is LNHDA, CDR2 SQIVND (reference sequence). The CDR3 consists of 17 residues. Deletions cut 6 bases from V and 1 base from J, with 21 bases between. CDR3 DNA sequence: TGTGCCAGTAGCCCCGTCGCGGACGCCGACTTTAACTATGGCTACACCTTC. Its protein product is CASSPVADADFNYGYTF.